One and the same sample provided the 25 T cell receptor beta chains below, sequenced in a study of T-cell reconstitution after alpha-beta-depleted transplantation in children. Study outcomes and limitations: Among T cells one year after transplant, newly produced cells accounted for most counts and diversity.

Their antigens are not known. Researchers prepared the TCRbeta library using unique molecular identifiers, the study reports. TCRdb passed the PCR reads through MiXCR, listing each CDR3 protein once. The repertoire holds 250,000 to 300,000 distinct CDR3 sequences, with approximately 7.3% as singletons. The sample here was peripheral blood, taken 360 days after TCRalphabeta/CD19-depleted stem cell transplant. The receptors were sampled from a female patient younger than 10 who had a stem cell transplant for Fanconi anemia, so the T cells may come from the graft donor.

This clonotype was seen repeatedly, ten times or more. This chain links TRBV29-1 with TRBJ2-7; D may be TRBD1 or TRBD2 (5 bases each). V lost 4 bases and J lost 2, with 12 bases in between. The CDR3 is made up of 13 amino acids. Germline loops: CDR1 SQVTM, CDR2 ANQGSEA. CDR3 DNA: TGCAGCGTTGTAGGGACCCAAACCTACGAGCAGTACTTC. Amino acid sequence: CSVVGTQTYEQYF.

This clonotype was detected many times. J is TRBJ2-2 and V is TRBV7-9; D uncertain. This CDR3 is 14 amino acids long. Germline V lookup: CDR1 SEHNR, CDR2 FQNEAQ (reference sequence). The V end was cut by 5 bases, the J end by 6 bases, with 13 bases between. The CDR3 region has the DNA TGTGCCAGCAGCCCACCACGAGGCTCCGGGGAGCTGTTTTTT. Translated, it gives CASSPPRGSGELFF.

The chain links TRBV19 to TRBJ1-1; perhaps TRBD1 as D (5 bases). There are 14 residues in the CDR3. CDR1 is LNHDA, CDR2 SQIVND, per germline (reference sequence). The V gene lost 0 bases and the J gene lost 7 bases, with 12 bases spanning the gap. CDR3 coding DNA: TGTGCCAGTAGTATAGACCCGGGACTGTATGAAGCTTTCTTT. Translation gives CASSIDPGLYEAFF.

This clonotype was counted many times. The chain links TRBV7-9 to TRBJ1-1; D uncertain. There are 11 residues in the CDR3. Germline CDR1 reads SEHNR; CDR2 reads FQNEAQ (reference sequence). V was trimmed by 5 bases and J by 5 bases, leaving 6 bases between them. CDR3 protein: CASSLETEAFF. CDR3 DNA sequence: TGTGCCAGCAGCCTGGAAACTGAAGCTTTCTTT.

A few counts support this clonotype. The rearrangement joins TRBV18 to TRBJ2-1; a possible D gene is TRBD1 (5 bases). Trimming removed 3 bases at V and 6 bases at J, with 21 bases between. CDR1 is KGHSH, CDR2 LQKENI, per germline. CDR3 size: 17 residues. CDR3 bases: TGTGCCAGCTCACCTCCTAGGATGACAGTAGGAGTCAATGAGCAGTTCTTC. Protein: CASSPPRMTVGVNEQFF.

At least ten counts were recorded for this clonotype. The chain uses TRBV12-3 or TRBV12-4 and TRBJ1-2, with D hard to call. The CDR3 has 15 residues. Trimming left V 3 bases short and J 0 bases short, with 11 bases between. The CDR3 loop reads CASSLSLKANYGYTF. CDR3 nucleotide sequence: TGTGCCAGCAGTTTGAGTTTGAAAGCTAACTATGGCTACACCTTC.

V gene TRBV5-1 combines with J gene TRBJ1-2, with 7 bases matching TRBD1. V lost 3 bases and J lost 6; bases outside the gene matches: 14. There are 16 residues in the CDR3. Germline CDR1 SGHRS, CDR2 YFSETQ. In DNA form, the CDR3 reads TGCGCCAGCAGCTCGACAGGACAGGCCTGGGTTCATGGCTACACCTTC. Residues: CASSSTGQAWVHGYTF.

This rearrangement joins TRBV18 to TRBJ1-1, with D possibly matching TRBD1 (6 bases). V dropped 2 bases and J dropped 3 bases, with 10 bases sitting between them. This CDR3 has 14 residues. Germline V gene sequence: CDR1 KGHSH, CDR2 LQKENI. The CDR3 protein is CASSPKAGDTEAFF. CDR3 nucleotides: TGTGCCAGCTCACCAAAGGCAGGGGACACTGAAGCTTTCTTT.

This clonotype came up many times. The V gene is TRBV18, the J gene TRBJ2-1; 9 nucleotides match TRBD1. Germline CDR1 reads KGHSH; CDR2 reads LQKENI. J lost 3 bases, V lost 6 bases, and 12 bases had no gene match. The CDR3 sequence is 17 residues long. CDR3 DNA sequence: TGTGCCAGCTCGCCTATTACCGGGACAGGGAGCTACAATGAGCAGTTCTTC. Protein product: CASSPITGTGSYNEQFF.

This clonotype was picked up many times. The rearrangement joins TRBV6-5 to TRBJ1-3; no reliable D call. This CDR3 region has 12 residues. Germline loops: CDR1 MNHEY, CDR2 SVGAGI. The V end was cut by 7 bases, the J end by 16 bases, with 20 bases between. The CDR3 region is CASTPWGGPLYF. CDR3 coding DNA: TGTGCCAGCACCCCCTGGGGAGGCCCGCTCTATTTT.

This clonotype has only a few counts. This chain joins TRBV6-1 and TRBJ1-5; no clear D. The CDR3 spans 17 residues. Deletions cut 0 bases from V and 0 bases from J, with 12 bases between. Germline V gene sequence: CDR1 MNHNS, CDR2 SASEGT. This CDR3 is CASSEAQLPYSNQPQHF. CDR3 DNA sequence: TGTGCCAGCAGTGAAGCCCAGCTACCTTATAGCAATCAGCCCCAGCATTTT.

In this sample, this clonotype turned up a few times. CDR3 residues: CSVWTGTEAFF. CDR3 DNA sequence: TGCAGTGTTTGGACAGGGACTGAAGCTTTCTTT. This chain joins TRBV20-1 and TRBJ1-1; 8 nucleotides line up with TRBD1. V lost 7 bases to trimming and J lost 5 bases; unmatched junction nucleotides: 3. The CDR3 loop spans 11 amino acids. Germline CDR1 and CDR2: DFQATT and SNEGSKA (reference sequence).

V is TRBV10-2 and J is TRBJ2-7, with 10 positions matching TRBD1. Trimming cost V 10 bases and J 3 bases; bases outside gene matches: 24. CDR1 is WSHSY, CDR2 SAAADI, per germline. The CDR3 length is 19 residues. CDR3 protein: CAIKTLDRGRVKEIYEQYF. The CDR3 bases are TGCGCCATCAAAACATTAGACAGGGGGCGCGTTAAGGAAATCTACGAGCAGTACTTC.

Regarding this clonotype: A read error may explain this, as a much larger clone is one base away. This sequence joins TRBV27 and TRBJ1-5; maybe TRBD1 (6 bases). The germline V gene encodes CDR1 MNHEY and CDR2 SMNVEV (reference sequence). This CDR3 comprises 14 residues. The CDR3 protein is CANSLQGTNQPQHF. The CDR3 DNA follows: TGTGCCAACAGTTTACAGGGAACCAATCAGCCCCAGCATTTT.

This clonotype has ten or more counts. The chain recombines TRBV24-1 with TRBJ2-1, with 9 bases fitting TRBD1. CDR3 length: 14 residues. V lost 5 bases, J lost 6 bases, and 4 bases stayed unmatched. Germline lookup yields CDR1 KGHDR and CDR2 SFDVKD. The CDR3 DNA follows: TGTGCCACCAGTGGGACAGGGGACCGCAATGAGCAGTTCTTC. Amino acids: CATSGTGDRNEQFF.

This chain uses TRBV20-1 with TRBJ2-3; D uncertain. Germline-derived CDR1 and CDR2 are DFQATT and SNEGSKA (reference sequence). V lost 0 bases and J 0 bases, leaving 10 bases between the germline ends. The CDR3 is 15 residues long. The DNA for the CDR3 is TGCAGTGCTAGAGAGGCTGGTTCTAGCACAGATACGCAGTATTTT. Protein: CSAREAGSSTDTQYF.

Turning to this clonotype: Sequence at one end of the junction differs from germline and may be a read error. The chain couples TRBV7-9 to TRBJ2-5; 11 nucleotides line up with TRBD2. The CDR3 is 16 residues long. Germline loops: CDR1 SEHNR, CDR2 FQNEAQ (reference sequence). CDR3 sequence reads: CASSRTSGGSGETRYF. CDR3 nucleotides: TGTGCCAGCAGCCGTACTAGCGGGGGCTCTGGAGAGACCCGGTACTTC.

This sequence joins TRBV28 and TRBJ2-7, with D perhaps being TRBD1 or TRBD2 (5 bases each). Germline V CDR1 and CDR2: MDHEN, SYDVKM. The CDR3 sequence is 14 residues long. V dropped 5 bases and J dropped 4 bases, with 15 bases sitting between them. For the CDR3, the DNA is TGTGCCAGCAGTAACCCCGACAGACTATACGAGCAGTACGTC. Translating it yields CASSNPDRLYEQYV.

This clonotype has more than one count but fewer than ten. CDR3 nucleotide sequence: TGCGCCAGCAGCCAAGGCGTGCTTGGGGAGGATGGCTACACCTTC. This encodes CASSQGVLGEDGYTF. J is TRBJ1-2 and V is TRBV4-3; D gene unclear. V lost 1 base, J lost 6 bases, and 15 bases lay in between. CDR3 length equals 15 residues. CDR1 is LGHNA, CDR2 YSLEER, per germline.

In its sample, this clonotype was seen many times. This chain links TRBV20-1 with TRBJ2-5; D is undetermined. CDR1 and CDR2 (germline): DFQATT, SNEGSKA (reference sequence). The CDR3 extends over 11 amino acids. Deletions cut 5 bases from V and 5 bases from J, with 9 bases between. Here the CDR3 DNA reads TGCAGTGCTGGGCCCCTGGAGACCCAGTACTTC. Translating it yields CSAGPLETQYF.

The V gene is TRBV2, the J gene TRBJ2-7; no definite D call. V shed 6 bases and J shed 5 bases, with 11 bases lying between them. This CDR3 has 12 amino acids. CDR1 and CDR2 (germline): SNHLY, FYNNEI. CDR3 DNA sequence: TGTGCCAGCAGGGCGGACCATAACGAGCAGTACTTC. It translates to CASRADHNEQYF. The complete variable domain, with remaining parts taken from reference TRBV2 and TRBJ2-7, reads EPEVTQTPSHQVTQMGQEVILRCVPISNHLYFYWYRQILGQKVEFLVSFYNNEISEKSEIFDDQFSVERPDGSNFTLKIRSTKLEDSAMYFCASRADHNEQYFGPGTRLTVT.

This clonotype was counted ten times or more. This chain uses TRBV12-3 or TRBV12-4 with TRBJ1-1; no definite D call. The CDR3 runs 13 residues. Trimming removed 3 bases at V and 6 bases at J, with 11 bases between. The CDR3 nucleotides read TGTGCCAGCAGTTTGGGTGTAATATCTGAAGCTTTCTTT. Its translation is CASSLGVISEAFF.

The rearrangement links TRBV6-1 to TRBJ1-5; D not certain. V was clipped by 7 bases and J by 1 base, with 11 bases between them. This CDR3 contains 14 residues. Looked up from germline, CDR1 is MNHNS and CDR2 is SASEGT. CDR3 sequence (DNA): TGTGCCAGCACGGGTCCCTCCAGCAATCAGCCCCAGCATTTT. Translating gives CASTGPSSNQPQHF.

This clonotype was observed a handful of times. The chain joins TRBV6-1 to TRBJ2-7; 8 bases line up with TRBD1. The J segment lost 0 bases and the V segment lost 5 bases, leaving 6 bases of the junction unmatched. CDR3 length: 15 amino acids. From germline, CDR1 is MNHNS and CDR2 SASEGT. In DNA, the CDR3 is TGTGCCAGCAGTCCTGACAGGGGACCCTCCTACGAGCAGTACTTC. It encodes CASSPDRGPSYEQYF.

Ten or more counts support this clonotype. The rearrangement links TRBV4-2 to TRBJ2-1; D ambiguous. Trimming cost V 3 bases and J 5 bases, with 14 bases left between them. The CDR3 spans 15 residues. CDR1 and CDR2 (germline): LGHNA, YNFKEQ. The CDR3 DNA is TGTGCCAGCAGCCAGAAAGGCAAGGTGGACAATGAGCAGTTCTTC. Its protein product is CASSQKGKVDNEQFF.